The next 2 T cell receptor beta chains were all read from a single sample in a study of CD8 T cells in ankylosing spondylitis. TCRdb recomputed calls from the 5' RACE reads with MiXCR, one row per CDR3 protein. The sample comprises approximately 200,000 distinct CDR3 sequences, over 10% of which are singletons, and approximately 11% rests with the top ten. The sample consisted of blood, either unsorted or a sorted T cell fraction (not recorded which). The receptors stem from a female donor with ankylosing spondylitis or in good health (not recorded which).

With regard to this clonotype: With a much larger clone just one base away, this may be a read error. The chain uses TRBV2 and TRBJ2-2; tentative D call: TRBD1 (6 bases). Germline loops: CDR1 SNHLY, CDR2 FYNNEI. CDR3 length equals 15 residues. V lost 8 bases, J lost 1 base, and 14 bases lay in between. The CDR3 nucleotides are TGTGCCAGCCGGACAGCGAGTTTGAACACCGGGGAGCTGTTTTTT. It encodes CASRTASLNTGELFF.

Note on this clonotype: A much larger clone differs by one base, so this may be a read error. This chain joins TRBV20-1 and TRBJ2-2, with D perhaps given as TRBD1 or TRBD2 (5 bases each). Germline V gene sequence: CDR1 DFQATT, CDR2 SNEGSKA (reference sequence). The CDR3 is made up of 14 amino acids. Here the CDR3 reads CSAQQQGATGKLFF. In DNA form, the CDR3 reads TGCAGTGCACAGCAGCAGGGCGCCACCGGGAAGCTGTTTTTT.